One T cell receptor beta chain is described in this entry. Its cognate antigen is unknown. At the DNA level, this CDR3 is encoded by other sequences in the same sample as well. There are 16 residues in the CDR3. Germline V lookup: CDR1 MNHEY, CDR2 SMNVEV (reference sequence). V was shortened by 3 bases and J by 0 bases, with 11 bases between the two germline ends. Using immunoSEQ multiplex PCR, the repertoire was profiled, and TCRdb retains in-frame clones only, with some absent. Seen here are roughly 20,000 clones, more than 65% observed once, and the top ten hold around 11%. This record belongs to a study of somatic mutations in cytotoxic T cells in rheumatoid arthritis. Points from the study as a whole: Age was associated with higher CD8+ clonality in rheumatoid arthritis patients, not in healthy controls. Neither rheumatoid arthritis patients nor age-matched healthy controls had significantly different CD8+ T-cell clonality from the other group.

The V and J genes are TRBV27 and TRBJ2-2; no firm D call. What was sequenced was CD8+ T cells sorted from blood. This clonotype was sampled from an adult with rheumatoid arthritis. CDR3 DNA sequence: TGTGCCAGCAGTTTGATCGGATTCGCGAACACCGGGGAGCTGTTTTTT. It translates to CASSLIGFANTGELFF.